The rows below give T cell receptor beta chains drawn from one sample of a study of cytomegalovirus exposure and HLA in healthy donors. Clones were read by immunoSEQ multiplex PCR, and TCRdb kept only the in-frame ones, dropping some. The sample records 250,000 to 350,000 clones, approximately 90% being singletons. Sequencing was done on a sample of PBMCs. These TCRs come from a middle-aged man in good health and CMV-seropositive. The CDR3 runs from the conserved cysteine through the conserved F or W. D genes are given only for firm matches. Rows give clone size only sometimes, using once, few, many, or a class for an expanded clone.

-	TRBV30	-	TRBJ1-5	TGTGCCTGGAGTGTCGCGGCAGCTCATCAGCCCCAGCATTTT	CAWSVAAAHQPQHF
TRBD2	TRBV28	few	TRBJ2-1	TGTGCCAGCAGTTTTGGACTAGCGGGAGCTAATGAGCAGTTCTTC	CASSFGLAGANEQFF
TRBD1	TRBV28	few	TRBJ2-6	TGTGCCAGCAGCTTCAGGGGGAACGGGGCCAACGTCCTGACTTTC	CASSFRGNGANVLTF
-	TRBV5-1	-	TRBJ2-7	TGCGCCAGCAGCTTGGGCAGTACGACCTACGAGCAGTACTTC	CASSLGSTTYEQYF
TRBD1	TRBV6-5	few	TRBJ1-5	TGTGCCAGCAGGGACAGGTCCAATCAGCCCCAGCATTTT	CASRDRSNQPQHF
TRBD2	TRBV2	-	TRBJ2-1	TGTGCCACTGGGACTAGCGGCTACAATGAGCAGTTCTTC	CATGTSGYNEQFF
-	TRBV6-5	-	TRBJ1-3	TGTGCCAGCAGTTACCTGACAACCCGGTCGGGAAACACCATATATTTT	CASSYLTTRSGNTIYF
-	TRBV9	-	TRBJ2-2	TGTGCCAGCAGCGGAACTAATTACGGGGAGCTGTTTTTT	CASSGTNYGELFF
-	TRBV27	-	TRBJ2-1	TGTGCCAGCAGTCCAACTTACAATGAGCAGTTCTTC	CASSPTYNEQFF
TRBD2	TRBV9	-	TRBJ2-1	TGTGCCAGCAGCTGGGCCCCGGGACTAGCGGGAGAATCCTACAATGAGCAGTTCTTC	CASSWAPGLAGESYNEQFF
TRBD2	TRBV5-1	few	TRBJ2-3	TGCGCCAGCAGCCCCTGGACTAGCGGTAATACGCAGTATTTT	CASSPWTSGNTQYF
TRBD2	TRBV7-3	-	TRBJ2-1	TGTGCCAGCAGACTGAGCGGGAGTACCTACAATGAGCAGTTCTTC	CASRLSGSTYNEQFF
-	TRBV6-4	few	TRBJ2-3	TGTGCCAGCAGTGACTATTACACAGATACGCAGTATTTT	CASSDYYTDTQYF
TRBD2	TRBV28	once	TRBJ2-5	TGTGCCAGCAGTGGACTAGCGGGAGACCCTGAGCAGTACTTC	CASSGLAGDPEQYF
TRBD2	TRBV5-8	-	TRBJ2-1	TGTGCCAGCAGATGGGAGGGCCTGGACAATGAGCAGTTCTTC	CASRWEGLDNEQFF
TRBD1	TRBV28	-	TRBJ1-2	TGTGCCAGCAACGGGGGGACAGGGAACTATGGCTACACCTTC	CASNGGTGNYGYTF